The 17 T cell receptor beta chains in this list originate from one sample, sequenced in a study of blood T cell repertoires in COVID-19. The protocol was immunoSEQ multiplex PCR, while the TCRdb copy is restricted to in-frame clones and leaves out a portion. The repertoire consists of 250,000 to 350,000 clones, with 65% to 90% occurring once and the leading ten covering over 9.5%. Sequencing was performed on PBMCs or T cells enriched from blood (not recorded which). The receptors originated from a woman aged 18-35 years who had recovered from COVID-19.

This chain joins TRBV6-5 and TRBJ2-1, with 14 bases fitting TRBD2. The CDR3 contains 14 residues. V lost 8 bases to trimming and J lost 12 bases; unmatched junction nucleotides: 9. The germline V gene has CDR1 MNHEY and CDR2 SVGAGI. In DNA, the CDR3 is TGTGCCAGCTGGGGACTAGCGGGAGCTCAGGCGCAGTTCTTC. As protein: CASWGLAGAQAQFF.

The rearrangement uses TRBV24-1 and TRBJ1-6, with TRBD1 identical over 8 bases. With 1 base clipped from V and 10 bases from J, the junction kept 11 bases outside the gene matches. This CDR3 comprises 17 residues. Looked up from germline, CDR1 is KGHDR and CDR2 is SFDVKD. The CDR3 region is CATSDLKDREGNSPLHF. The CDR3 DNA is TGTGCCACCAGTGATTTAAAGGACAGGGAAGGAAACTCACCCCTCCACTTT.

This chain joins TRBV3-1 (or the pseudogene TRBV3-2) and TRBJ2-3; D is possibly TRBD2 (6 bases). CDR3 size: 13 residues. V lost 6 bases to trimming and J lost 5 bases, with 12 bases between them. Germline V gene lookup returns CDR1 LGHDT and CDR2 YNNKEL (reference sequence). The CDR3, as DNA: TGTGCCAGCAGGGGGAGGTGGGGAGATACGCAGTATTTT. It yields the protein CASRGRWGDTQYF.

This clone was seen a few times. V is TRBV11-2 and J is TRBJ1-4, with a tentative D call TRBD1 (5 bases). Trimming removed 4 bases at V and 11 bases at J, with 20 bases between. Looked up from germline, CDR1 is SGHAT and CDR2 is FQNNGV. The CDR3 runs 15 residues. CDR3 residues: CASSSQELLAPKLFF. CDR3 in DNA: TGTGCCAGCAGCTCACAGGAACTACTAGCCCCTAAACTGTTTTTT.

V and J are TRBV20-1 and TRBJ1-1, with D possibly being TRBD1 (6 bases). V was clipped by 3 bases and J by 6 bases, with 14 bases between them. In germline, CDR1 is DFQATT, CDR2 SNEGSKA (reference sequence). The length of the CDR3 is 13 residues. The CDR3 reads CSASRGWDAEAFF. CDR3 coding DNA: TGCAGTGCTAGTAGGGGGTGGGACGCTGAAGCTTTCTTT.

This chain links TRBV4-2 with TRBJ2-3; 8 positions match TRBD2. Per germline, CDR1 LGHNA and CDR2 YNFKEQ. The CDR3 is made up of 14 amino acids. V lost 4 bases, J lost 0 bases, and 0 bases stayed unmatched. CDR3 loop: CASSPSGSTDTQYF. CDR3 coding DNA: TGTGCCAGCAGCCCTAGCGGGAGCACAGATACGCAGTATTTT.

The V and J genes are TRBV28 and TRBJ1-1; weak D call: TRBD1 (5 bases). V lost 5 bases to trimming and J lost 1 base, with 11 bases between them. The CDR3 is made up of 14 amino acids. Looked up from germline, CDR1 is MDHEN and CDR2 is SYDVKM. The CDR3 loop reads CASSPPRGNTEAFF. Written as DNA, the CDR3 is TGTGCCAGCAGTCCCCCAAGGGGGAACACTGAAGCTTTCTTT.

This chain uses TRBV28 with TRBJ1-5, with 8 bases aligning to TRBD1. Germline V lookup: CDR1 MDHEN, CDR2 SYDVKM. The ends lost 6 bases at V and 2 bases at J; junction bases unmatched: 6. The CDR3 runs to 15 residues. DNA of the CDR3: TGTGCCAGCAGCGCCGGGACAGGCGGCAATCAGCCCCAGCATTTT. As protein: CASSAGTGGNQPQHF. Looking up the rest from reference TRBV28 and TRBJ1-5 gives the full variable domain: DVKVTQSSRYLVKRTGEKVFLECVQDMDHENMFWYRQDPGLGLRLIYFSYDVKMKEKGDIPEGYSVSREKKERFSLILESASTNQTSMYLCASSAGTGGNQPQHFGDGTRLSIL.

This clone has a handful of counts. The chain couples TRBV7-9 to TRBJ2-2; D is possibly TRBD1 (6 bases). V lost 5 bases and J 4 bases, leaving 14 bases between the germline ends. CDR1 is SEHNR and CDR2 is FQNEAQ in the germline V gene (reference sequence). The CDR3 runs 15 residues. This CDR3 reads CASSPAWTATGELFF. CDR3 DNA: TGTGCCAGCAGCCCGGCTTGGACAGCCACCGGGGAGCTGTTTTTT.

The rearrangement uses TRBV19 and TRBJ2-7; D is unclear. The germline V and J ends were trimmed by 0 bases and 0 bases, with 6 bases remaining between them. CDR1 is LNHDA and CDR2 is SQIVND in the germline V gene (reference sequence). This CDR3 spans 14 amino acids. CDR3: CASSIESFSYEQYF. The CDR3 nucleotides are TGTGCCAGTAGTATAGAATCCTTCTCCTACGAGCAGTACTTC.

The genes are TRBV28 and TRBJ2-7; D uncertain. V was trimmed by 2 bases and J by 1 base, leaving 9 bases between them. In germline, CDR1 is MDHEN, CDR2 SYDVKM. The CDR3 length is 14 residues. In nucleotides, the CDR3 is TGTGCCAGCAGTTTAGGTCAGGAATCCTACGAGCAGTACTTC. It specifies CASSLGQESYEQYF.

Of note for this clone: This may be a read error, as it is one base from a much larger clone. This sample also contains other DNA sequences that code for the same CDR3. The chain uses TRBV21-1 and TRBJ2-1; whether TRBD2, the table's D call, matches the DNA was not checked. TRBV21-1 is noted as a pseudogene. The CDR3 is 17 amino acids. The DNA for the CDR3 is TGTGCCAGCAGCAAAGGCATTAGCGGGGACTCCTATAATGAGCAGTTCTTC. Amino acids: CASSKGISGDSYNEQFF.

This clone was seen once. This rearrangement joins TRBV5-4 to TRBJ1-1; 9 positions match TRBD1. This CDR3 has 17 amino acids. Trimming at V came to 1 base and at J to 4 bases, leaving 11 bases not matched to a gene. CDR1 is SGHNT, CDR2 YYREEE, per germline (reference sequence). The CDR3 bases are TGTGCCAGCAGCTTGCCTCTCGGGGACAGGGCCAGCACTGAAGCTTTCTTT. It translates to CASSLPLGDRASTEAFF.

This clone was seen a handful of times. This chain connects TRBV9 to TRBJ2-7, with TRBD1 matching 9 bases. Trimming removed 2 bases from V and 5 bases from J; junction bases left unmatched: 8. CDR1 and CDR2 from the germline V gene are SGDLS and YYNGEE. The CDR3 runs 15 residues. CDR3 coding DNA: TGTGCCAGCAGCGTTGGGACAGGGTTTAAGAACGAGCAGTACTTC. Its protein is CASSVGTGFKNEQYF.

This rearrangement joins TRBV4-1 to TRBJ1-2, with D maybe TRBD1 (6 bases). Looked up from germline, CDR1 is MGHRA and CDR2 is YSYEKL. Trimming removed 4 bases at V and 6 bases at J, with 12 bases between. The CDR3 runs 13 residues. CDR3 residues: CASSLQGNDGYTF. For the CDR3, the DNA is TGCGCCAGCAGCCTACAGGGTAATGATGGCTACACCTTC.

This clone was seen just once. This chain's CDR3 is CSAREYTEAFF. The CDR3 DNA reads TGCAGTGCGAGGGAGTACACTGAAGCTTTCTTT. V and J are TRBV20-1 and TRBJ1-1; D unresolved. With 6 bases removed from V and 3 bases from J, the gap between germline ends came to 8 bases. Germline V gene lookup returns CDR1 DFQATT and CDR2 SNEGSKA (reference sequence). The CDR3 runs to 11 residues.

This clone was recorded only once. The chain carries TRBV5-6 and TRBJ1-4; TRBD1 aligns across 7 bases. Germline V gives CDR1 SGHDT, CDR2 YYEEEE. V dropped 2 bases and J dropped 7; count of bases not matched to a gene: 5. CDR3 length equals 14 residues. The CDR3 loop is CASSLDRATEKLFF. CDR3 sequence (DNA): TGTGCCAGCAGCTTAGACAGGGCCACTGAAAAACTGTTTTTT.